There are many counts of the clone carrying this TCR beta chain. Its cognate antigen is unknown. V was pared by 3 bases and J by 6 bases, with 6 bases of the junction left unmatched. Germline V gene sequence: CDR1 MNHEY, CDR2 SVGEGT. The CDR3 is made up of 15 amino acids. The record originates from a study of T cells after yellow fever vaccination. Study-wide findings and caveats: One caveat is that FACS-sorted repertoires could contain abundant clonotypes contaminating from the bulk population. The study found a weaker secondary response that peaked faster, day 5 versus 15.

Universal primer sites and UMIs were introduced during 5'RACE template-switching synthesis of TCR cDNA. TCRdb reanalysed the 5' RACE reads using MiXCR and keeps one entry per CDR3 protein. Here the sample spans roughly 74,000 distinct CDR3 sequences, more than 5.5% being singletons. This TCR came from a young man who received the YFV17D yellow fever vaccine. This sample comprised CD8+ T cells sorted from PBMCs, obtained 5 to 6 days after the first yellow fever vaccination. The V gene is TRBV6-2 or TRBV6-3, the J gene TRBJ2-2, with 8 bases that match TRBD1. The CDR3 region is CASSYGQGASGELFF. CDR3 bases: TGTGCCAGCAGTTATGGGCAGGGGGCGTCCGGGGAGCTGTTTTTT.